This T cell receptor beta chain was profiled in a study of liver allograft versus peripheral blood T cells. Across the study: The authors compared T cell receptor repertoires in transplanted livers with those in the peripheral blood of recipients.

By share of the sample, this clonotype is medium-sized. Its target is not known. Each CDR3 protein is one row after TCRdb ran MiXCR on the reads. The sample holds some 15,000 distinct CDR3 sequences, over 25% seen once. General observations from the study: In liver allografts, T cell receptor repertoires reportedly differed from the repertoires found in peripheral blood.

The receptor was isolated from a human patient who had a liver transplant. The graft donor may have contributed some T cells.

CDR3 coding DNA: TGTGCCAGCTCACCACCGGGGGGATTAGCAGATACGCAGTATTTT. Encoded protein: CASSPPGGLADTQYF. The chain is built from TRBV18 and TRBJ2-3; maybe TRBD2 (6 bases). CDR3 size: 15 residues. V lost 0 bases, J lost 4 bases, and 11 bases lay in between. Germline V gene data show CDR1 as KGHSH and CDR2 as LQKENI.